Listed below are T cell receptor beta chains from one sample, sequenced in a study of cytomegalovirus exposure and HLA in healthy donors. Clones were sequenced by immunoSEQ multiplex PCR, and TCRdb holds only the in-frame ones, with some missing. Of 180,000 or so clones listed, roughly 79% are singletons. Sequencing input: PBMCs. The receptors come from a man in his forties or fifties in good health and CMV-seropositive. Each CDR3 is given with its conserved first and last residue. The D gene is left open where the match is weak. Size is omitted from some rows. Given values are once, few, many or a class for expanded clones.

>TRBV6-4|.|TRBJ2-3|TRBD2
CASSERGGTDTQYF
TGTGCCAGCAGTGAACGGGGGGGCACAGATACGCAGTATTTT
>TRBV7-2|.|TRBJ2-2|.
CASSLRARANTGELFF
TGTGCCAGCAGCTTGAGGGCCCGGGCCAACACCGGGGAGCTGTTTTTT
>TRBV2|few|TRBJ1-2|.
CASSIQTEDYGYTF
TGTGCCAGCAGTATTCAGACAGAAGACTATGGCTACACCTTC
>TRBV6-5|.|TRBJ2-5|TRBD1
CASRTGETQYF
TGTGCCAGCAGGACAGGGGAGACCCAGTACTTC
>TRBV7-9|.|TRBJ1-4|TRBD1
CASSPPGQPNEELFF
TGTGCCAGCAGCCCGCCGGGACAGCCTAATGAAGAACTGTTTTTT
>TRBV10-2|.|TRBJ1-5|TRBD1
CASSEDRGRNQPQHF
TGCGCCAGCAGTGAGGACAGGGGAAGGAATCAGCCCCAGCATTTT
>TRBV15|.|TRBJ2-3|.
CATSRAGSTDTQYF
TGTGCCACCAGCAGGGCAGGAAGCACAGATACGCAGTATTTT
>TRBV27|few|TRBJ2-5|.
CASSPPGIQETQYF
TGTGCCAGCAGTCCTCCAGGGATCCAAGAGACCCAGTACTTC
>TRBV6-6|.|TRBJ1-2|TRBD1
CAGRTGVGGYTF
TGTGCCGGTCGGACAGGGGTGGGAGGCTACACCTTC
>TRBV29-1|.|TRBJ2-1|TRBD2
CSVEKFGTRTNEQFF
TGCAGCGTTGAAAAGTTCGGGACTAGAACGAATGAGCAGTTCTTC
>TRBV9|.|TRBJ1-1|.
CASSVATKNTEAFF
TGTGCCAGCAGCGTAGCTACGAAGAACACTGAAGCTTTCTTT
>TRBV7-2|.|TRBJ1-1|.
CASSLSQGWENTEAFF
TGTGCCAGCAGCTTATCTCAGGGTTGGGAGAACACTGAAGCTTTCTTT
>TRBV6-5|few|TRBJ1-6|.
CASSQEVGDNSPLHF
TGTGCCAGCAGCCAAGAAGTAGGAGATAATTCACCCCTCCACTTT
>TRBV2|.|TRBJ1-5|.
CASSSQGNYQPQHF
TGTGCCAGCAGTTCCCAGGGAAATTATCAGCCCCAGCATTTT
>TRBV7-9|.|TRBJ2-7|TRBD1
CASSPGPGTGIYEQYF
TGTGCCAGCAGCCCCGGGCCCGGGACAGGGATCTACGAGCAGTACTTC
>TRBV4-2|.|TRBJ1-5|.
CASSQESLVYQPQHF
TGTGCCAGCAGCCAAGAATCCTTAGTCTATCAGCCCCAGCATTTT
>TRBV28|.|TRBJ1-6|TRBD1
CASAGAGTGDSPLHF
TGTGCCAGCGCGGGGGCCGGGACAGGCGATTCACCCCTCCACTTT
>TRBV7-9|few|TRBJ1-5|.
CASSYGSSNQPQHF
TGTGCCAGCAGCTACGGGAGTAGCAATCAGCCCCAGCATTTT